This T cell receptor (beta chain) was observed in a study of breast tumors, draining lymph nodes, adjacent tissues. Study outcomes and limitations: Luminal-like breast cancer showed significantly greater tumor-nontumor repertoire similarity than basal-like breast cancer did. Tumor TCR diversity was below lymph nodes but above nontumor tissue. The data were judged consistent with most tumor T cells coming from lymph node and expanding in tumor.

The lymph nodes were axillary draining lymph nodes from breast cancer patients. In regard to this clonotype: Its matching antigen is unknown.

TCRdb recomputed calls from the multiplex PCR reads with MiXCR, one row per CDR3 protein. The sample holds nearly 200,000 distinct CDR3 sequences, roughly 29% seen once. After removal of 0 bases from V and 12 bases from J, the junction contained 13 bases not matched to a gene. Germline lookup yields CDR1 SGHTA and CDR2 FQGNSA. The length of the CDR3 is 15 residues. The sequenced sample consisted of axillary lymph node tissue. The receptor comes from a female donor with breast cancer. Some clones in this sample may be carry-over from other donors' samples. This rearrangement joins TRBV7-2 to TRBJ1-2, with TRBD1 matching over 7 bases. In nucleotides, the CDR3 is TGTGCCAGCAGCTTAGCTATCCACAGGGGCTCCGGAAACACCTTC. Encoded protein: CASSLAIHRGSGNTF.